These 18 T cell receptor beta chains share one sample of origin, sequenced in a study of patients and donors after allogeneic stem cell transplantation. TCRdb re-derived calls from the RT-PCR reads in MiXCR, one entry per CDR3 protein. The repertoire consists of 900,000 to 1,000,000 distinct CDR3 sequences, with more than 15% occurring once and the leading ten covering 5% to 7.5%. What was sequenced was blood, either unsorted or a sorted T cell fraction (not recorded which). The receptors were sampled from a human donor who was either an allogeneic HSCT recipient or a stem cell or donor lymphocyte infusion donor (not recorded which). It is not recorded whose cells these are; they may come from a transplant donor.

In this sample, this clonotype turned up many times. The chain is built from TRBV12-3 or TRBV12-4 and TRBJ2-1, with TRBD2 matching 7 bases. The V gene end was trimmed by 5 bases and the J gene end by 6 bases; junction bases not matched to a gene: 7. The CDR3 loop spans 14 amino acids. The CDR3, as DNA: TGTGCCAGCAGTCCCCCTAGCGGAGGCAATGAGCAGTTCTTC. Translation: CASSPPSGGNEQFF.

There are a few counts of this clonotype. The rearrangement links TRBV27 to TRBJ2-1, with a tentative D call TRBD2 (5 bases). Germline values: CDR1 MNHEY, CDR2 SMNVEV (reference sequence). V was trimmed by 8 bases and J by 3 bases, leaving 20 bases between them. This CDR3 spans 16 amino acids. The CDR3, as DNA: TGTGCCAGCGGATCCCTGCGGGCCGCAAACTACAATGAGCAGTTCTTC. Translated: CASGSLRAANYNEQFF.

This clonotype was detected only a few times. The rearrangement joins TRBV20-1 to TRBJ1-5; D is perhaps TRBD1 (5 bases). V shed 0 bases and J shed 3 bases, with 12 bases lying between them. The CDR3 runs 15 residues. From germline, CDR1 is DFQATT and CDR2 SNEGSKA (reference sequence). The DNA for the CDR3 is TGCAGTGCTAGAGATTGGGGGGGAAACAATCAGCCCCAGCATTTT. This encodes CSARDWGGNNQPQHF.

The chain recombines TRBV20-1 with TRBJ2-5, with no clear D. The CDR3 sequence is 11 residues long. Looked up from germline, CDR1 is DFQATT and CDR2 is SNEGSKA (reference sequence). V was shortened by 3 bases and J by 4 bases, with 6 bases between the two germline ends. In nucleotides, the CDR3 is TGCAGTGCTAGGGGTCGAGAGACCCAGTACTTC. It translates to CSARGRETQYF.

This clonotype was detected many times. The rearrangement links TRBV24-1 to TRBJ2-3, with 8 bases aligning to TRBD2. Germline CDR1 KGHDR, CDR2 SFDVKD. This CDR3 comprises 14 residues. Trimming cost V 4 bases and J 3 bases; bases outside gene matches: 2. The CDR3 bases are TGTGCCACCAGTGAAACTAGCGGTACAGATACGCAGTATTTT. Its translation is CATSETSGTDTQYF.

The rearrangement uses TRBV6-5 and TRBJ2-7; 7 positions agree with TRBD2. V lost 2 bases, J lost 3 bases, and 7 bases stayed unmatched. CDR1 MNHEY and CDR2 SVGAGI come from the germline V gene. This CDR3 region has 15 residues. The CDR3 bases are TGTGCCAGCAGTTACGCCGAGCGGGGAAACTACGAGCAGTACTTC. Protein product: CASSYAERGNYEQYF.

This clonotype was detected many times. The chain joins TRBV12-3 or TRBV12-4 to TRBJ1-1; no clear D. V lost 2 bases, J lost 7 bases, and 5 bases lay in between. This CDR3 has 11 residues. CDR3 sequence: CASSLRFEAFF. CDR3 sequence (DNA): TGTGCCAGCAGTTTACGGTTTGAAGCTTTCTTT.

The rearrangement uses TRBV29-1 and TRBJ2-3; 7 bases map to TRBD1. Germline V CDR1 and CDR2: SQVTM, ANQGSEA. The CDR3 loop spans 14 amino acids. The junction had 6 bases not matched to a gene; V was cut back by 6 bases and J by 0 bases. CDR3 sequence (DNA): TGCAGCGTGGAGACAGGGCATAGCACAGATACGCAGTATTTT. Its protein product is CSVETGHSTDTQYF.

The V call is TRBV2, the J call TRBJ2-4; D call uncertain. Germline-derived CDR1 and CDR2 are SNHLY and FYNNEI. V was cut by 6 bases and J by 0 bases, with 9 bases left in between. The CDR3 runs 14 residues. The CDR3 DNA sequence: TGTGCCAGCAGGCGGACCCTAGCCAAAAACATTCAGTACTTC. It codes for CASRRTLAKNIQYF.

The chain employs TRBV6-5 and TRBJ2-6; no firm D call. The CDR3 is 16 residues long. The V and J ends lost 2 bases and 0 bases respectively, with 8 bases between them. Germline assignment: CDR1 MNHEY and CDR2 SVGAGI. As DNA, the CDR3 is TGTGCCAGCAGTTACCTACTTATCTCTGGGGCCAACGTCCTGACTTTC. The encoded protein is CASSYLLISGANVLTF.

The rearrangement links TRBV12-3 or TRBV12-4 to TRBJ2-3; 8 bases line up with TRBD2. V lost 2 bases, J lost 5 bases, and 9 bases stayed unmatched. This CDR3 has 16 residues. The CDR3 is CASSLRGGLRGDTQYF. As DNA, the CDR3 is TGTGCCAGCAGTTTACGCGGGGGGTTGAGGGGAGATACGCAGTATTTT.

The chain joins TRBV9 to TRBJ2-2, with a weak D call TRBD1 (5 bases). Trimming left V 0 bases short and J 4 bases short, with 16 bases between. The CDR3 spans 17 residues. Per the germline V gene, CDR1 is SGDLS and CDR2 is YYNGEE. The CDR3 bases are TGTGCCAGCAGCGTAGACAGGCGTACTACCATCACCGGGGAGCTGTTTTTT. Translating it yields CASSVDRRTTITGELFF.

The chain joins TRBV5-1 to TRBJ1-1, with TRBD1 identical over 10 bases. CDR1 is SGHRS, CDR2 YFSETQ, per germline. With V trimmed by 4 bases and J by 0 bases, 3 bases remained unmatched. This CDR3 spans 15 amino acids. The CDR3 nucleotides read TGCGCCAGCAGCACGGGACAGGGGTTGAACACTGAAGCTTTCTTT. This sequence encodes CASSTGQGLNTEAFF.

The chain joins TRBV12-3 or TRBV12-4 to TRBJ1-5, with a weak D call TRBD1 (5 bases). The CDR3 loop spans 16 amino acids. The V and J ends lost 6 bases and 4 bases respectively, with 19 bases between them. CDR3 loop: CASSRTTGTGNQPQHF. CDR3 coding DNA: TGTGCCAGCAGCCGCACGACTGGGACGGGAAATCAGCCCCAGCATTTT.

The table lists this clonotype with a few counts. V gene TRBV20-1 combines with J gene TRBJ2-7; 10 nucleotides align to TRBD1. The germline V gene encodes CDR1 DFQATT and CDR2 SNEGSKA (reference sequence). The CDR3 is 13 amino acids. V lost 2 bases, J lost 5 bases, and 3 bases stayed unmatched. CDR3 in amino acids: CSARWDRGHEQYF. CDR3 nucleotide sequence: TGCAGTGCTAGATGGGACAGGGGCCACGAGCAGTACTTC.

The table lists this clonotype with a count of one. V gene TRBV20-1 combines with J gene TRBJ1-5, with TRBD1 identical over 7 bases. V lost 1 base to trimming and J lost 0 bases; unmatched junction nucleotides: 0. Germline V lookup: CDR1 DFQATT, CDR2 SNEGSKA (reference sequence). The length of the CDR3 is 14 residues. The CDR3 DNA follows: TGCAGTGCTAGAGCAGGGGGTAGCAATCAGCCCCAGCATTTT. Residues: CSARAGGSNQPQHF.

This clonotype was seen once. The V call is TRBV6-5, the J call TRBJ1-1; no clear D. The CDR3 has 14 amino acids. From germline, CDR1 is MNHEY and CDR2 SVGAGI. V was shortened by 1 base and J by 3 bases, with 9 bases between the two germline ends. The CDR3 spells CASSYFGGDTEAFF. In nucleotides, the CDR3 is TGTGCCAGCAGTTACTTCGGCGGGGACACTGAAGCTTTCTTT.

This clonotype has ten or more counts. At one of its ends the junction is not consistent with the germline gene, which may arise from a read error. For the CDR3, the DNA is TGCGCCAGCAGCTTAGGGACAGTCTATGGCTACACCTTC. Amino acid sequence: CASSLGTVYGYTF. V gene TRBV7-9 combines with J gene TRBJ1-2; 7 bases agree with TRBD1. The CDR3 extends over 13 amino acids. Per germline, CDR1 SEHNR and CDR2 FQNEAQ (reference sequence).